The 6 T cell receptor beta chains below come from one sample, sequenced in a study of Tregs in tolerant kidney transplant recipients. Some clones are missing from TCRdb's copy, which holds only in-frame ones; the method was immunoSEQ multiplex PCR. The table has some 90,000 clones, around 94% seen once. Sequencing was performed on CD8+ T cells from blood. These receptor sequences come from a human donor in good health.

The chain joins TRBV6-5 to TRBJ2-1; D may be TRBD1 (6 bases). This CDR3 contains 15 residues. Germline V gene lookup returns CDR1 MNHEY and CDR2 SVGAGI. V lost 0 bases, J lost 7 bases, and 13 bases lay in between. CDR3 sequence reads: CASSYSSGDGNEQFF. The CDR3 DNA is TGTGCCAGCAGTTACTCTTCAGGGGACGGGAATGAGCAGTTCTTC.

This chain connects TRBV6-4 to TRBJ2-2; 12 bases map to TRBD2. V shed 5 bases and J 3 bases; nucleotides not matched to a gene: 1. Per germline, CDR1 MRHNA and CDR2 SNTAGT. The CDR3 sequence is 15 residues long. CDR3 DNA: TGTGCCAGCAGTAGGACTAGCGGGGACACCGGGGAGCTGTTTTTT. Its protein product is CASSRTSGDTGELFF.

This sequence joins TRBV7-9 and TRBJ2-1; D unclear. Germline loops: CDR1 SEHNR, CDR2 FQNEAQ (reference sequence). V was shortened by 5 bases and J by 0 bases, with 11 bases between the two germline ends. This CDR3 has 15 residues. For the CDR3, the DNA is TGTGCCAGCAGCCCGCGGAGCCCCTCCTACAATGAGCAGTTCTTC. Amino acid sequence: CASSPRSPSYNEQFF. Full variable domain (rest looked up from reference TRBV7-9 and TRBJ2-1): DTGVSQNPRHKITKRGQNVTFRCDPISEHNRLYWYRQTLGQGPEFLTYFQNEAQLEKSRLLSDRFSAERPKGSFSTLEIQRTEQGDSAMYLCASSPRSPSYNEQFFGPGTRLTVL.

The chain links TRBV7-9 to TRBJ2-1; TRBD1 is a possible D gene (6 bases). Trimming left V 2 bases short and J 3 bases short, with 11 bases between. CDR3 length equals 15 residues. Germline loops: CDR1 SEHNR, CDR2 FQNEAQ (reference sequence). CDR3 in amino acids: CASSLTGTLYNEQFF. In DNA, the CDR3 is TGTGCCAGCAGCTTAACAGGGACCCTCTACAATGAGCAGTTCTTC. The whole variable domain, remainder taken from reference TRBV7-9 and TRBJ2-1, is DTGVSQNPRHKITKRGQNVTFRCDPISEHNRLYWYRQTLGQGPEFLTYFQNEAQLEKSRLLSDRFSAERPKGSFSTLEIQRTEQGDSAMYLCASSLTGTLYNEQFFGPGTRLTVL.

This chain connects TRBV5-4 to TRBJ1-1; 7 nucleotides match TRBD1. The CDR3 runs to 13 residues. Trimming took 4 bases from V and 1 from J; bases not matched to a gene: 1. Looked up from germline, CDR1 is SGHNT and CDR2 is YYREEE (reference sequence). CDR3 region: CASSRQGNTEAFF. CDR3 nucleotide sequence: TGTGCCAGCAGCCGACAGGGGAACACTGAAGCTTTCTTT.

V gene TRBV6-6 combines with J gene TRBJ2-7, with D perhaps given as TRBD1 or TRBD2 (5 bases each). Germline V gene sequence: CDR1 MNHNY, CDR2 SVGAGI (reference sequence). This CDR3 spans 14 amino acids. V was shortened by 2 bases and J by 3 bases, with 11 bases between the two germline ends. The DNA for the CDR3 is TGTGCCAGCAGTTACGGGGACGGAGACTACGAGCAGTACTTC. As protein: CASSYGDGDYEQYF.